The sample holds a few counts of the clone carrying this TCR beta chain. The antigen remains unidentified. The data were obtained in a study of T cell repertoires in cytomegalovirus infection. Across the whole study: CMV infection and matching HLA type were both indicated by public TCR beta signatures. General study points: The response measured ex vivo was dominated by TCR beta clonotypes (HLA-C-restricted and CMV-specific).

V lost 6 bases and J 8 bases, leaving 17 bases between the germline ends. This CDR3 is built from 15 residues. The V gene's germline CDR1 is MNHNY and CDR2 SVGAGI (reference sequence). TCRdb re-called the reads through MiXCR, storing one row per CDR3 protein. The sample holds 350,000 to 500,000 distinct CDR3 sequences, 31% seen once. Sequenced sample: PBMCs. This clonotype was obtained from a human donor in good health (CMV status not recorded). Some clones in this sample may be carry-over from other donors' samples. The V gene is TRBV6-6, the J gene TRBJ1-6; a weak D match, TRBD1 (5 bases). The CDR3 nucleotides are TGTGCCAGCAGGCAATCCGGGCAGGGTGATTCACCCCTCCACTTT. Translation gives CASRQSGQGDSPLHF.